This T cell receptor (beta chain) was identified in a study of CXCR3-negative and CXCR3-positive naive CD8 T cells. The authors made the TRB cDNA libraries by 5' RACE using UMI labels. TCRdb reprocessed the 5' RACE reads, keeping one entry per CDR3 protein, no DNA. This sample's table has about 41,000 distinct CDR3 sequences. The germline V gene has CDR1 MNHEY and CDR2 SVGEGT. The CDR3 runs to 13 residues. The clonotype originates from a human donor in good health. Some clones in this sample may be carry-over from other donors' samples. The chain recombines TRBV6-2 or TRBV6-3 with TRBJ1-1; TCRdb's D call, TRBD1, is unchecked because there is no DNA. Material for sequencing was naive CXCR3- CD8+ T cells from blood. As for subset: CD45RO-CCR7+CD27+CD95- naive CD8+ T cells lacking CXCR3 (TNR3-). The CDR3 loop is CASSYDRAYEAFF.